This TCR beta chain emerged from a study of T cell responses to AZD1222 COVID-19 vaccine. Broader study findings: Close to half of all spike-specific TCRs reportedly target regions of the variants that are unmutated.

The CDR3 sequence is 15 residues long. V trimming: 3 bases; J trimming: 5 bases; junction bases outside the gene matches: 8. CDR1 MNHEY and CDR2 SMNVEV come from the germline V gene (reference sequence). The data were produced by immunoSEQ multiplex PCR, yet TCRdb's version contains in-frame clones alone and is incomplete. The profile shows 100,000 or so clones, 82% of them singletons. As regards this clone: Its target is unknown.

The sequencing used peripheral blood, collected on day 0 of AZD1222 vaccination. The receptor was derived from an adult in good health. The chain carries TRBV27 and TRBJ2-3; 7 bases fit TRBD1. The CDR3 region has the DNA TGTGCCAGCAGTTTCCTGAGGGGGCAGAGAGATACGCAGTATTTT. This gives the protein CASSFLRGQRDTQYF.